The 14 T cell receptor beta chains below all came from one sample that was sequenced in a study of blood T cell repertoires in COVID-19. Some clones are missing from TCRdb's copy, which holds only in-frame ones; the method was immunoSEQ multiplex PCR. The sample yields roughly 180,000 clones, roughly 81% seen once. Sample: peripheral blood. The receptors were gathered from a woman aged 40 to 55 with COVID-19, enrolled during active disease.

This sequence joins TRBV15 and TRBJ2-2, with D unresolved. Germline V gene lookup returns CDR1 LNHNV and CDR2 YYDKDF (reference sequence). Trimming cost V 1 base and J 6 bases, with 9 bases left between them. The CDR3 sequence is 14 residues long. The CDR3 DNA reads TGTGCCACCAGCAGAGGTAACGAGGCCGGGGAGCTGTTTTTT. This gives the protein CATSRGNEAGELFF.

CDR3 region: CASRALEQFF. CDR3 nucleotides: TGTGCCAGCCGCGCCTTAGAGCAGTTCTTC. This chain joins TRBV6-5 and TRBJ2-1; D ambiguous. V was clipped by 8 bases and J by 10 bases, with 9 bases between them. The V gene's germline CDR1 is MNHEY and CDR2 SVGAGI. The CDR3 extends over 10 amino acids.

This rearrangement joins TRBV18 to TRBJ1-4; no clear D. V shed 3 bases and J shed 2 bases, with 13 bases lying between them. This CDR3 has 16 residues. Germline V gene sequence: CDR1 KGHSH, CDR2 LQKENI. The CDR3 nucleotides are TGTGCCAGCTCACCGGGTCAGGCTGCGACTAATGAAAAACTGTTTTTT. Translation: CASSPGQAATNEKLFF.

This chain joins TRBV30 and TRBJ2-7, with 13 positions matching TRBD2. Germline CDR1 and CDR2: GTSNPN and SVGIG (reference sequence). The CDR3 is 16 residues long. Trimming removed 1 base from V and 8 bases from J; junction bases left unmatched: 11. The chain's CDR3 is CAWSGTSGRAALQQYF. As DNA, the CDR3 is TGTGCCTGGAGTGGAACTAGCGGGAGGGCCGCGCTTCAGCAGTACTTC.

The CDR3 sequence: CASSLVTGTVAQYF. The CDR3 nucleotides read TGTGCCAGCAGCCTAGTGACAGGGACGGTTGCGCAGTATTTT. This rearrangement joins TRBV11-2 to TRBJ2-3; 7 bases agree with TRBD1. The CDR3 is made up of 14 amino acids. Per germline, CDR1 SGHAT and CDR2 FQNNGV. J lost 10 bases, V lost 5 bases, and 12 bases had no gene match.

The chain carries TRBV19 and TRBJ2-2; D not certain. The CDR3 runs 11 residues. The germline gives CDR1 LNHDA, CDR2 SQIVND (reference sequence). The V end lost 7 bases, the J end lost 4 bases, and 4 bases lay between the germline ends. CDR3 sequence: CASTVTGELFF. The CDR3 DNA reads TGTGCCAGTACTGTCACCGGGGAGCTGTTTTTT.

The chain uses TRBV27 and TRBJ1-6; the D is unclear. CDR3 length: 16 amino acids. Germline V lookup: CDR1 MNHEY, CDR2 SMNVEV (reference sequence). V was pared by 5 bases and J by 6 bases, with 17 bases between. CDR3 loop: CASSPGMGFRNSPLHF. The CDR3 DNA reads TGTGCCAGCAGTCCCGGAATGGGCTTTCGTAATTCACCCCTCCACTTT.

V and J are TRBV11-2 and TRBJ1-1; the D is unclear. V was cut by 7 bases and J by 6 bases, with 9 bases left in between. The CDR3 extends over 11 amino acids. The germline V gene has CDR1 SGHAT and CDR2 FQNNGV. The DNA of the CDR3 is TGTGCCAGCACGGAGTGGGCTGAAGCTTTCTTT. It encodes CASTEWAEAFF.

This clone occurred once. V usage is TRBV4-1 and J usage is TRBJ2-1; TRBD2 agrees at 7 bases. With V trimmed by 4 bases and J by 10 bases, 10 bases remained unmatched. The germline gives CDR1 MGHRA, CDR2 YSYEKL. This CDR3 is 14 amino acids long. The CDR3 loop reads CASSLSPREEEQFF. The CDR3 DNA is TGCGCCAGCAGCCTTAGTCCCCGGGAGGAGGAGCAGTTCTTC.

The chain carries TRBV7-3 and TRBJ1-1; no clear D gene. This CDR3 has 13 residues. Looked up from germline, CDR1 is SGHTA and CDR2 is FQGTGA. V gave up 5 bases and J gave up 1 base, with 8 bases separating them. Here the CDR3 DNA reads TGTGCCAGCAGCACTACGGGGAACACTGAAGCTTTCTTT. This codes for CASSTTGNTEAFF.

This chain uses TRBV29-1 with TRBJ2-1; 7 bases match TRBD1. Trimming took 2 bases from V and 7 from J; bases not matched to a gene: 17. Germline values: CDR1 SQVTM, CDR2 ANQGSEA. The CDR3 runs 17 residues. Here the CDR3 DNA reads TGCAGCGTTGAAACGGGCGGTCGAACAGGGGTTTTGAATGAGCAGTTCTTC. Protein product: CSVETGGRTGVLNEQFF.

The CDR3 loop is CASRNRGSYEQYF. The DNA for the CDR3 is TGTGCCAGCAGGAACAGGGGATCTTACGAGCAGTACTTC. The rearrangement joins TRBV3-1 (or the pseudogene TRBV3-2) to TRBJ2-7; 7 bases align to TRBD1. The CDR3 has 13 residues. CDR1 LGHDT and CDR2 YNNKEL come from the germline V gene (reference sequence). Trimming at V came to 6 bases and at J to 4 bases, leaving 6 bases not matched to a gene.

This chain connects TRBV10-1 to TRBJ2-6, with unresolved D. Between the trimmed V and J ends, which lost 5 bases and 2 bases, there was a span of 13 bases. The CDR3 contains 16 residues. Looked up from germline, CDR1 is WNHNN and CDR2 is SYGVQD (reference sequence). The CDR3: CASSIQLRTGANVLTF. The DNA of the CDR3 is TGCGCCAGCAGTATACAGCTACGTACTGGGGCCAACGTCCTGACTTTC.

The count of this clone is one. This sequence joins TRBV10-3 and TRBJ1-6, with 7 bases matching TRBD1. Losses at the gene ends were 8 bases for V and 9 bases for J; bases not matched to a gene: 7. The CDR3 contains 13 residues. Germline assignment: CDR1 ENHRY and CDR2 SYGVKD. The CDR3 spells CAIVGTVGSPLHF. The CDR3 DNA follows: TGTGCCATCGTAGGGACAGTAGGTTCACCCCTCCACTTT.